This T cell receptor (beta chain) was captured by sequencing in a study of shared clonotypes between healthy human individuals. Some clones are missing from TCRdb's copy, which holds only in-frame ones; the method was immunoSEQ multiplex PCR. The sample lists more than 2,000,000 clones; just over 90% were seen once. The CDR3 extends over 16 amino acids. CDR1 is GTSNPN and CDR2 is SVGIG in the germline V gene (reference sequence). Unmatched junction bases numbered 2, after V lost 0 bases and J lost 2 bases. Sequenced material: naive CD4+ T cells from PBMCs. Sample subset: CD45RA+ positively selected. The sequence came from a young man in good health. Some clones in this sample may be carry-over from other donors' samples. The V gene is TRBV30, the J gene TRBJ1-3, with 12 bases identical to TRBD1. In DNA form, the CDR3 reads TGTGCCTGGAGTGTAGGGACAGGGGGCGCTGGAAACACCATATATTTT. This sequence encodes CAWSVGTGGAGNTIYF.